The TCR beta chain under discussion was sequenced for a study of neurological immune-mediated disorders. Synthesis of cDNA was accomplished via 5'RACE employing 10-nucleotide random UMIs. Each CDR3 protein is one row after TCRdb ran MiXCR on the 5' RACE reads. The sample contains roughly 60,000 distinct CDR3 sequences, nearly 10% of which appear only once. The germline CDR1 and CDR2 sequences are SGHTA and FQGTGA. This CDR3 comprises 16 residues. Trimming took off 1 base at V and 3 bases at J, with 12 bases between the two ends. Time point noted: longitudinal time-point 2. The chain joins TRBV7-3 to TRBJ2-2; tentative D call: TRBD2 (6 bases). The sequenced sample was PBMCs. The receptor comes from a man aged 25 to 40 in good health. CDR3 amino acids: CASSLMGGFDTGELFF. CDR3 bases: TGTGCCAGCAGCTTAATGGGAGGATTCGACACCGGGGAGCTGTTTTTT.